This TCR beta chain was sequenced for a study of beta chain features in type 1 diabetes. Study findings and constraints: Researchers report that Type 1 diabetes patients had moderately but significantly shorter TCRB CDR3s across all four CD4+ subsets.

On this clone: Antigen specificity is unknown.

Expressed TCRB transcripts got sequenced, as all isolated RNA was reverse transcribed. Measured with immunoSEQ multiplex PCR; TCRdb has only the in-frame clones, and not every one. Of about 170,000 clones listed, 7.5% to 8.5% are singletons. Germline CDR1 is SGHTA and CDR2 is FQGNSA. The CDR3 contains 13 residues. With 10 bases removed from V and 7 bases from J, the gap between germline ends came to 19 bases. The chain carries TRBV7-2 and TRBJ1-1; possible D gene TRBD1, 6 bases. Sequencing was performed on central memory CD4+ T cells from blood. This clonotype originated in a man aged 18-30 years with type 1 diabetes. Here the CDR3 DNA reads TGTGCCAACGATAAGGGGGTAACGAATGAAGCTTTCTTT. It translates to CANDKGVTNEAFF.